This TCR beta chain was captured by sequencing in a study of T cell changes during pregnancy in multiple sclerosis. The assay was immunoSEQ multiplex PCR, and TCRdb's table has in-frame clones only and misses some. The profile shows roughly 56,000 clones, approximately 88% of them singletons. This clone has only one observation. CDR1 and CDR2 (germline): SGHRS, YFSETQ. The CDR3 has 15 residues. V was shortened by 4 bases and J by 2 bases, with 10 bases between the two germline ends. The sequencing used peripheral blood, collected in the first trimester of pregnancy. The sequence came from a female donor with multiple sclerosis, enrolled in a pregnancy study. The chain links TRBV5-1 to TRBJ2-6, with D perhaps TRBD2 (6 bases). The CDR3 sequence: CASSLTRTGANVLTF. CDR3 nucleotides: TGCGCCAGCAGCCTGACTAGAACTGGGGCCAACGTCCTGACTTTC.